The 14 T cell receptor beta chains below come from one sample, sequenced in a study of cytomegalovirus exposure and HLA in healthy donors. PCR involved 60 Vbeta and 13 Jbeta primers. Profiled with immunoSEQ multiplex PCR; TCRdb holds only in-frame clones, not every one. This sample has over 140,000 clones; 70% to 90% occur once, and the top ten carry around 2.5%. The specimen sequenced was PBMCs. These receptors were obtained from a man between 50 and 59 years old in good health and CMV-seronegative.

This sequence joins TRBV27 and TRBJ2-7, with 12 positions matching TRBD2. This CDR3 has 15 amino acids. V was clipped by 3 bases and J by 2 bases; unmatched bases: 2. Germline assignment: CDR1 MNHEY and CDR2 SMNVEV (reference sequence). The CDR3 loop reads CASSLLAGGAYEQYF. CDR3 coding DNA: TGTGCCAGCAGTTTGCTAGCGGGAGGGGCCTACGAGCAGTACTTC.

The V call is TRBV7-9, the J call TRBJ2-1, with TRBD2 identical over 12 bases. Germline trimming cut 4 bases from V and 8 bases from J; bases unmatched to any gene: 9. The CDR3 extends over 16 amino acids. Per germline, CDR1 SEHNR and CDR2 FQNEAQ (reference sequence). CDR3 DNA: TGTGCCAGCAGCTCAGGACTAGCGGGGAGCTGGGATGAGCAGTTCTTC. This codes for CASSSGLAGSWDEQFF.

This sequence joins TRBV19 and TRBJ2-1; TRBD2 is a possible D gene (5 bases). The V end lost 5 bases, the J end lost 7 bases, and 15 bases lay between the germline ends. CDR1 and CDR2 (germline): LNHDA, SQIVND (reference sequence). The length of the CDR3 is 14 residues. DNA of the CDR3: TGTGCCAGTAGTGACTTAAGCTCGGGGAATGAGCAGTTCTTC. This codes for CASSDLSSGNEQFF.

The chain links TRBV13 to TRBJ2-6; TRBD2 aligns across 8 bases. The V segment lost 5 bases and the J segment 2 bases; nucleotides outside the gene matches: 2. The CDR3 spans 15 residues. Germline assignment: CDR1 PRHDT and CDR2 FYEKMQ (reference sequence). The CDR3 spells CASSPGGAGANVLTF. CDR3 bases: TGTGCCAGCAGCCCGGGGGGGGCTGGGGCCAACGTCCTGACTTTC. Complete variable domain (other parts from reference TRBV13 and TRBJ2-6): AAGVIQSPRHLIKEKRETATLKCYPIPRHDTVYWYQQGPGQDPQFLISFYEKMQSDKGSIPDRFSAQQFSDYHSELNMSSLELGDSALYFCASSPGGAGANVLTFGAGSRLTVL.

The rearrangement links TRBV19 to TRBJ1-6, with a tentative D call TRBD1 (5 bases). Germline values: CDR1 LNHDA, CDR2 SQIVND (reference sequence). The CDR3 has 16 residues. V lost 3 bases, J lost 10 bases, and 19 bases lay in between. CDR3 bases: TGTGCCAGTAGTATCCCCTTGTCAGGGTTCGGGTCACCCCTCCACTTT. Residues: CASSIPLSGFGSPLHF.

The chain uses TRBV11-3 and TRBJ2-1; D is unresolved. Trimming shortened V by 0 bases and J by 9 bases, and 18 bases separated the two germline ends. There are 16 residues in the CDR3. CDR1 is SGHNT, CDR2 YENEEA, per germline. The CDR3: CASSLDQVLPVGEQFF. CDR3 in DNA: TGTGCCAGCAGCTTAGATCAGGTACTCCCGGTGGGTGAGCAGTTCTTC. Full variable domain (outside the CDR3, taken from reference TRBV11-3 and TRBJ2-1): EAGVVQSPRYKIIEKKQPVAFWCNPISGHNTLYWYLQNLGQGPELLIRYENEEAVDDSQLPKDRFSAERLKGVDSTLKIQPAELGDSAVYLCASSLDQVLPVGEQFFGPGTRLTVL.

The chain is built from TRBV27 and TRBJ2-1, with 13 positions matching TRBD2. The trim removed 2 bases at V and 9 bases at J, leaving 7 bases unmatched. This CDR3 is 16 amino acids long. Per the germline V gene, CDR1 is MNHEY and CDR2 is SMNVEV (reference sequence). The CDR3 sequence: CASSLGHTSGGAEQFF. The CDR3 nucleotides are TGTGCCAGCAGTTTAGGACACACTAGCGGGGGGGCTGAGCAGTTCTTC.

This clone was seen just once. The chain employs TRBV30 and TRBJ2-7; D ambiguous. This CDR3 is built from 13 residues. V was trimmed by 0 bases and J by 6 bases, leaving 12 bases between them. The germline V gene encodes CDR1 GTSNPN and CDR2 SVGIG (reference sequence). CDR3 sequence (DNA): TGTGCCTGGAGTGTTTTCCGAGATCGCGAGCAGTACTTC. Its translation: CAWSVFRDREQYF. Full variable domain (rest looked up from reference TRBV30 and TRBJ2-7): SQTIHQWPATLVQPVGSPLSLECTVEGTSNPNLYWYRQAAGRGLQLLFYSVGIGQISSEVPQNLSASRPQDRQFILSSKKLLLSDSGFYLCAWSVFRDREQYFGPGTRLTVT.

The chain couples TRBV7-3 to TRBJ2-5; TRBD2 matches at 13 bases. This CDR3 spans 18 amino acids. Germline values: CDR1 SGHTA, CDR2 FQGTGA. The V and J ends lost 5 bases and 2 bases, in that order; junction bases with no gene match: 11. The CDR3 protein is CASSRTSGGAAGQETQYF. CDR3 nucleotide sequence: TGTGCCAGCAGCAGAACTAGCGGGGGGGCTGCGGGTCAAGAGACCCAGTACTTC.

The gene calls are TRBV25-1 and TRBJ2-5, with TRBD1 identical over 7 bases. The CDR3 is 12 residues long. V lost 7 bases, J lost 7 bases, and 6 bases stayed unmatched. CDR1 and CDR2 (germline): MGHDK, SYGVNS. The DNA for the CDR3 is TGTGCCAGCACCCCGACAGGGCGGACCCAGTACTTC. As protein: CASTPTGRTQYF. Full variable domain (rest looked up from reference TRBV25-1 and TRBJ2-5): EADIYQTPRYLVIGTGKKITLECSQTMGHDKMYWYQQDPGMELHLIHYSYGVNSTEKGDLSSESTVSRIRTEHFPLTLESARPSHTSQYLCASTPTGRTQYFGPGTRLLVL.

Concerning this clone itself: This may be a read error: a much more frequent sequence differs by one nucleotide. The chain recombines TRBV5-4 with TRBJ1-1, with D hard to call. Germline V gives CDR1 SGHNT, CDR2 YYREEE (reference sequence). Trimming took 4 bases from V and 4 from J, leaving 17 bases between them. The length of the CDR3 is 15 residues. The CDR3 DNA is TGTGCCAGCAGCCAACCTGAAACGGGATTCACTGAAGCTTTCTTT. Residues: CASSQPETGFTEAFF.

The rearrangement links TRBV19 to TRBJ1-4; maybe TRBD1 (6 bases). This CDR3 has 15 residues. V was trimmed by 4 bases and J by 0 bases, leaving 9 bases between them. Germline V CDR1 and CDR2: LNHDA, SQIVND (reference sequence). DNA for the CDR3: TGTGCCAGTAGTACACGGACAGCAACTAATGAAAAACTGTTTTTT. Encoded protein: CASSTRTATNEKLFF.

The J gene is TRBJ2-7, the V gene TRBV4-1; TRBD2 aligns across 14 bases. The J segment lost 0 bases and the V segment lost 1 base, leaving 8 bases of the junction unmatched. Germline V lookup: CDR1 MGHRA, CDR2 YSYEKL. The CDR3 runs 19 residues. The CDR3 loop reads CASSQVQGLAGASSYEQYF. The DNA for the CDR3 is TGCGCCAGCAGCCAAGTCCAGGGACTAGCGGGGGCTAGCTCCTACGAGCAGTACTTC.

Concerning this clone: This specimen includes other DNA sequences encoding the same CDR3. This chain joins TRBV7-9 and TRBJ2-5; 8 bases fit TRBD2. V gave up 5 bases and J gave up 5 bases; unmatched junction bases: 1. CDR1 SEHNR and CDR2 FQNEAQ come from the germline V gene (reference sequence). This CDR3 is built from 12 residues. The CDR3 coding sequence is TGTGCCAGCAGCGCGGGAGGTGAGACCCAGTACTTC. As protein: CASSAGGETQYF.